This passage covers 5 T cell receptor beta chains from one sample sequenced in a study of PD-L1 blockade in urothelial cancer. Data came from immunoSEQ multiplex PCR; TCRdb stores just in-frame clones and leaves some out. Here the sample spans 85,000 to 90,000 clones, roughly 84% being singletons. Documented time point: pretreatment peripheral blood. This sample comprised PBMCs, obtained around atezolizumab (anti-PD-L1) treatment. The receptors were gathered from a man between 60 and 75 years old with urothelial cancer.

J is TRBJ1-2 and V is TRBV9; D unresolved. Trimming cost V 4 bases and J 3 bases, with 13 bases left between them. Germline CDR1 reads SGDLS; CDR2 reads YYNGEE. The length of the CDR3 is 14 residues. CDR3: CASSPTVNDYGYTF. In DNA form, the CDR3 reads TGTGCCAGCAGCCCCACAGTAAACGACTATGGCTACACCTTC. Variable domain in full (rest from reference TRBV9 and TRBJ1-2): DSGVTQTPKHLITATGQRVTLRCSPRSGDLSVYWYQQSLDQGLQFLIQYYNGEERAKGNILERFSAQQFPDLHSELNLSSLELGDSALYFCASSPTVNDYGYTFGSGTRLTVV.

This chain uses TRBV6-5 with TRBJ1-5; no firm D call. Germline-derived CDR1 and CDR2 are MNHEY and SVGAGI. The CDR3 length is 14 residues. Trimming shortened V by 5 bases and J by 4 bases, and 12 bases separated the two germline ends. The CDR3 sequence is CASSRITANQPQHF. The CDR3 nucleotides read TGTGCCAGCAGTAGGATTACAGCAAATCAGCCCCAGCATTTT.

This chain links TRBV6-1 with TRBJ2-7; 8 positions agree with TRBD2. Germline lookup yields CDR1 MNHNS and CDR2 SASEGT. This CDR3 has 14 amino acids. Trimming at V came to 5 bases and at J to 4 bases, leaving 7 bases not matched to a gene. In nucleotides, the CDR3 is TGTGCCAGCAGTCAACCACGGGGGGGGTACGAGCAGTACTTC. Translated: CASSQPRGGYEQYF.

The chain carries TRBV9 and TRBJ1-6, with D uncertain. V was trimmed by 2 bases and J by 9 bases, leaving 12 bases between them. This CDR3 is built from 14 residues. Germline V lookup: CDR1 SGDLS, CDR2 YYNGEE. As DNA, the CDR3 is TGTGCCAGCAGCGTCGCGCGGGATATTTCACCCCTCCACTTT. This sequence encodes CASSVARDISPLHF. Together with reference TRBV9 and TRBJ1-6, the CDR3 gives the full variable domain: DSGVTQTPKHLITATGQRVTLRCSPRSGDLSVYWYQQSLDQGLQFLIQYYNGEERAKGNILERFSAQQFPDLHSELNLSSLELGDSALYFCASSVARDISPLHFGNGTRLTVT.

This chain uses TRBV9 with TRBJ2-1; D not resolved. The CDR3 spans 16 residues. V was shortened by 4 bases and J by 8 bases, with 22 bases between the two germline ends. From germline, CDR1 is SGDLS and CDR2 YYNGEE. The CDR3 protein is CASSPRSGANADEQFF. The CDR3 nucleotides read TGTGCCAGCAGCCCCCGATCCGGAGCGAATGCTGATGAGCAGTTCTTC. The variable domain in full, completed from reference TRBV9 and TRBJ2-1, reads DSGVTQTPKHLITATGQRVTLRCSPRSGDLSVYWYQQSLDQGLQFLIQYYNGEERAKGNILERFSAQQFPDLHSELNLSSLELGDSALYFCASSPRSGANADEQFFGPGTRLTVL.